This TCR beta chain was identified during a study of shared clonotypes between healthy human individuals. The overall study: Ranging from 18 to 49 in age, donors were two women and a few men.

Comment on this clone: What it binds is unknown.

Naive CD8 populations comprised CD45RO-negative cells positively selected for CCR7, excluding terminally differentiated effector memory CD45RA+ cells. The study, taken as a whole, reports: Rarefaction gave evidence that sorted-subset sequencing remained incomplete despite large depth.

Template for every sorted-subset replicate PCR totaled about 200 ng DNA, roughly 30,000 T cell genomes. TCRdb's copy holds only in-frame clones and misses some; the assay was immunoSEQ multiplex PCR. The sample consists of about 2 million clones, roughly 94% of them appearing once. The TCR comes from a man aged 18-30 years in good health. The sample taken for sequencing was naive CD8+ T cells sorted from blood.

The CDR3 is CASSVDRPSGEQFF. In nucleotides, the CDR3 is TGTGCCAGCAGCGTAGATCGCCCCTCTGGTGAGCAGTTCTTC. The chain employs TRBV9 and TRBJ2-1, with D unclear. CDR1 and CDR2 from the germline V gene are SGDLS and YYNGEE. The CDR3 covers 14 residues. V was cut by 0 bases and J by 9 bases, with 13 bases left in between. The full variable domain, its missing parts supplied by reference TRBV9 and TRBJ2-1, is DSGVTQTPKHLITATGQRVTLRCSPRSGDLSVYWYQQSLDQGLQFLIQYYNGEERAKGNILERFSAQQFPDLHSELNLSSLELGDSALYFCASSVDRPSGEQFFGPGTRLTVL.